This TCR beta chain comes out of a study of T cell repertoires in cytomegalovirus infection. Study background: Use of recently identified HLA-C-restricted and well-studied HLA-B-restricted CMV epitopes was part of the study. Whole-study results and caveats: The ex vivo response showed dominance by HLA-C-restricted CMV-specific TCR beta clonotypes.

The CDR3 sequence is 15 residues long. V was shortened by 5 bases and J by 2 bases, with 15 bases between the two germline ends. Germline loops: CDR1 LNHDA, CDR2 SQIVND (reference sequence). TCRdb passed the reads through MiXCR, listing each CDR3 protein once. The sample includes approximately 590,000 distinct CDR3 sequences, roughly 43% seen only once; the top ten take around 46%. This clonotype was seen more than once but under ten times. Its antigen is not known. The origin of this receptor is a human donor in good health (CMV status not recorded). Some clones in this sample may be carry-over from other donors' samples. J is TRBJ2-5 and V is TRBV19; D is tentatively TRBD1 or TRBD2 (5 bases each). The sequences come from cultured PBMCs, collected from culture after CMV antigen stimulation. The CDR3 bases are TGTGCCAGTAGTCACACCGGGACGGAACAAGAGACCCAGTACTTC. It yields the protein CASSHTGTEQETQYF.